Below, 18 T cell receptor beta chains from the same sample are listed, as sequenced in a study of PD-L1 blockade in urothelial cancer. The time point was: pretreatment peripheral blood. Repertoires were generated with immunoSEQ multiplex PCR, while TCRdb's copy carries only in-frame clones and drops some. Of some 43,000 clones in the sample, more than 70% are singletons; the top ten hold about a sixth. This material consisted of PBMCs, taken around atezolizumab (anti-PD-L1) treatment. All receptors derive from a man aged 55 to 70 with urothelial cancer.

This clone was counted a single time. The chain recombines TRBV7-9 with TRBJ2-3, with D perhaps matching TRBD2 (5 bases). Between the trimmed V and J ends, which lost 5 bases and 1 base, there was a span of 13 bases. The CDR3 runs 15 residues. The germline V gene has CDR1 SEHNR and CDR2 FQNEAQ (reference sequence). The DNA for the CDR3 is TGTGCCAGCAGCAAAATACTCGGGGGCACAGATACGCAGTATTTT. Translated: CASSKILGGTDTQYF.

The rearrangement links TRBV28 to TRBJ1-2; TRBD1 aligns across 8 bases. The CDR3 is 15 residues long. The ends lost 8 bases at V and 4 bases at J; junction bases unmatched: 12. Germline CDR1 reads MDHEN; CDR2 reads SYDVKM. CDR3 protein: CASSYRDRPSYGYTF. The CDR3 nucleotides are TGTGCCAGCTCCTACCGGGACAGGCCTTCCTATGGCTACACCTTC.

The CDR3 bases are TGTGCCAGCAGCCGCGCGGGACAGGGCTCTGGCTACACCTTC. Amino acid sequence: CASSRAGQGSGYTF. The V gene is TRBV6-5, the J gene TRBJ1-2; 9 nucleotides match TRBD1. The J segment lost 7 bases and the V segment lost 6 bases, leaving 9 bases of the junction unmatched. Germline V gives CDR1 MNHEY, CDR2 SVGAGI. This CDR3 has 14 amino acids.

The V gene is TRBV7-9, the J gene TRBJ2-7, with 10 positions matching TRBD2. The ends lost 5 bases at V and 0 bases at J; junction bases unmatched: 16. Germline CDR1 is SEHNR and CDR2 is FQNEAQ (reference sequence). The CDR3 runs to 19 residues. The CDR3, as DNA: TGTGCCAGCAGCCGGCTAGGTGGTAGCGGGGGGACAATCTCCTACGAGCAGTACTTC. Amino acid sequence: CASSRLGGSGGTISYEQYF.

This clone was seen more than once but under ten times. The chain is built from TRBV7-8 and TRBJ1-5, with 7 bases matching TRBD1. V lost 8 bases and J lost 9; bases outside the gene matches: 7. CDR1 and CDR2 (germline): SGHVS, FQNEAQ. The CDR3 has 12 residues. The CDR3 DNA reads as TGTGCCAGCGCCACAGGGGTTAGGCCCCAGCATTTT. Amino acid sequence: CASATGVRPQHF.

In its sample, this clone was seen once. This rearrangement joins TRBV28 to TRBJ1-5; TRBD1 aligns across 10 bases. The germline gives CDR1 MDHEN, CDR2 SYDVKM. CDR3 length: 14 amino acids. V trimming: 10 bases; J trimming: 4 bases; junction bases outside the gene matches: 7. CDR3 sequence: CATRTGGKNQPQHF. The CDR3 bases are TGTGCCACCCGGACAGGGGGAAAGAATCAGCCCCAGCATTTT. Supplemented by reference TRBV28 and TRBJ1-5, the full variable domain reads DVKVTQSSRYLVKRTGEKVFLECVQDMDHENMFWYRQDPGLGLRLIYFSYDVKMKEKGDIPEGYSVSREKKERFSLILESASTNQTSMYLCATRTGGKNQPQHFGDGTRLSIL.

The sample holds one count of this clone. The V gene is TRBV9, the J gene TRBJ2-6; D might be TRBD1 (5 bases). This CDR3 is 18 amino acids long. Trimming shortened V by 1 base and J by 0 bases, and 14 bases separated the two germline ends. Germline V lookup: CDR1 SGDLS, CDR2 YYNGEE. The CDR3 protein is CASSVSPVGVSGANVLTF. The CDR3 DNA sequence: TGTGCCAGCAGCGTATCCCCAGTAGGGGTCTCTGGGGCCAACGTCCTGACTTTC.

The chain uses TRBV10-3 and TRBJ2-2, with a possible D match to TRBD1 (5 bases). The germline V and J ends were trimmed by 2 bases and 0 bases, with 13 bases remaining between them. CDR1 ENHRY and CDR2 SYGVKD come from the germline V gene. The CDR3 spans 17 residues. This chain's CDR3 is CAISEGQGPPNTGELFF. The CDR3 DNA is TGTGCCATCAGTGAGGGCCAGGGCCCACCGAACACCGGGGAGCTGTTTTTT.

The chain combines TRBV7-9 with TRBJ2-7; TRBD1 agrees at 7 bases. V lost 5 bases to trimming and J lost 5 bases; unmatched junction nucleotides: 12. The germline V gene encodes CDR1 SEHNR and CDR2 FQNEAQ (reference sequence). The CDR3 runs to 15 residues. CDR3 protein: CASSGWTGSGDEQYF. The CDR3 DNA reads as TGTGCCAGCAGCGGGTGGACAGGATCAGGGGACGAGCAGTACTTC.

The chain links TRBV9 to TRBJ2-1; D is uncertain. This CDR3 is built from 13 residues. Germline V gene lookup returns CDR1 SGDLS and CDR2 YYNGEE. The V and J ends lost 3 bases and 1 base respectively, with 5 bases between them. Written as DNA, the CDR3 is TGTGCCAGCAGCGGGAGTTCCTACAATGAGCAGTTCTTC. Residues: CASSGSSYNEQFF.

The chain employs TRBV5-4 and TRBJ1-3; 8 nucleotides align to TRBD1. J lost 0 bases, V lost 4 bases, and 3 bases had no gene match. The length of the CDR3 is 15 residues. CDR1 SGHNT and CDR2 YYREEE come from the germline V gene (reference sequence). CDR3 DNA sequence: TGTGCCAGCAGCAACGACAGGGGCTCTGGAAACACCATATATTTT. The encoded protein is CASSNDRGSGNTIYF.

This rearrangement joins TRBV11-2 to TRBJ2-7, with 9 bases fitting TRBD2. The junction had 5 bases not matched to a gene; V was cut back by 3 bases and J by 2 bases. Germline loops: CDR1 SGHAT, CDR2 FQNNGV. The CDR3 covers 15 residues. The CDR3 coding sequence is TGTGCCAGCAGCTTCGCCCTAGCGGGACCCTACGAGCAGTACTTC. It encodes CASSFALAGPYEQYF.

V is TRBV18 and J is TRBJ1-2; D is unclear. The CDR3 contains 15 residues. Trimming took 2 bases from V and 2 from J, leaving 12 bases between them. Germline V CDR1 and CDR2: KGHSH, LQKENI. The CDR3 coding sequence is TGTGCCAGCTCACCAAACGCAGGTGGGAACTATGGCTACACCTTC. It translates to CASSPNAGGNYGYTF.

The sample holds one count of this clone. The CDR3 DNA follows: TGTGCCAGCAGCCAGGCAGCGAGGGAGCCCTACGAGCAGTACTTC. It is translated as CASSQAAREPYEQYF. V gene TRBV7-9 combines with J gene TRBJ2-7, with D maybe TRBD2 (5 bases). Germline values: CDR1 SEHNR, CDR2 FQNEAQ (reference sequence). The CDR3 covers 15 residues. V lost 5 bases, J lost 2 bases, and 16 bases lay in between.

The CDR3 spells CASSSPDPGRTQYF. As DNA, the CDR3 is TGTGCCAGCAGTTCCCCGGACCCCGGGAGAACGCAGTATTTT. The V gene is TRBV28, the J gene TRBJ2-3; D is perhaps TRBD2 (6 bases). The CDR3 contains 14 residues. V was clipped by 4 bases and J by 9 bases, with 17 bases between them. CDR1 and CDR2 (germline): MDHEN, SYDVKM.

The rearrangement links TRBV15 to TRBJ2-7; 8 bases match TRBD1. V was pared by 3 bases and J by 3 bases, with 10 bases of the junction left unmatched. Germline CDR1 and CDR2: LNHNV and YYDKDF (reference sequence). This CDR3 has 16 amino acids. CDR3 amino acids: CATSSPGQGRSYEQYF. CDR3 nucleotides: TGTGCCACCAGCAGCCCAGGACAGGGACGAAGCTACGAGCAGTACTTC.

The CDR3 sequence: CASTLGLVNTGELFF. CDR3 nucleotide sequence: TGTGCCAGCACCTTGGGACTGGTGAACACCGGGGAGCTGTTTTTT. The chain couples TRBV28 to TRBJ2-2; D is perhaps TRBD2 (6 bases). V was cut by 7 bases and J by 1 base, with 13 bases left in between. The CDR3 covers 15 residues. CDR1 is MDHEN and CDR2 is SYDVKM in the germline V gene.

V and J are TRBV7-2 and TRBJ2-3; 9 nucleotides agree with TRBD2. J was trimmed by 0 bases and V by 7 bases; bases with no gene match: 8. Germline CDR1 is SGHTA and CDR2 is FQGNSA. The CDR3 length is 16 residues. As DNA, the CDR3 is TGTGCCAGCACCTCAGGGAGCGGGAGGAGCACAGATACGCAGTATTTT. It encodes CASTSGSGRSTDTQYF.